These 8 T cell receptor beta chains were sequenced from one sample in a study of T cells after yellow fever vaccination. TCRdb re-called the 5' RACE reads with MiXCR, one entry per CDR3 protein. The table includes hundreds of thousands of distinct CDR3 sequences, over 15% detected once. Sequencing was performed on PBMCs, taken before the yellow fever booster vaccination. These receptors were taken from a man aged 18 to 29 who received the YFV17D yellow fever vaccine.

This clonotype was seen more than once but under ten times. The V and J genes are TRBV7-9 and TRBJ1-4; D is perhaps TRBD1 (5 bases). Trimming removed 5 bases at V and 5 bases at J, with 12 bases between. The CDR3 is 14 amino acids. The germline gives CDR1 SEHNR, CDR2 FQNEAQ (reference sequence). The CDR3 loop is CASSDQGSNEKLFF. The DNA for the CDR3 is TGTGCCAGCAGCGACCAGGGATCAAATGAAAAACTGTTTTTT. The variable domain in full, completed from reference TRBV7-9 and TRBJ1-4, reads DTGVSQNPRHKITKRGQNVTFRCDPISEHNRLYWYRQTLGQGPEFLTYFQNEAQLEKSRLLSDRFSAERPKGSFSTLEIQRTEQGDSAMYLCASSDQGSNEKLFFGSGTQLSVL.

The gene calls are TRBV6-6 and TRBJ1-2, with 8 bases lining up with TRBD1. The germline gives CDR1 MNHNY, CDR2 SVGAGI (reference sequence). The junction had 8 bases not matched to a gene; V was cut back by 7 bases and J by 4 bases. CDR3 length: 14 amino acids. The CDR3 sequence is CASTPGGDPYGYTF. As DNA, the CDR3 is TGTGCCAGCACCCCAGGGGGCGACCCCTATGGCTACACCTTC.

This clonotype occurred many times. V usage is TRBV10-2 and J usage is TRBJ2-7; D is unresolved. Trimming took off 2 bases at V and 4 bases at J, with 3 bases between the two ends. The CDR3 spans 11 residues. CDR1 is WSHSY and CDR2 is SAAADI in the germline V gene. DNA of the CDR3: TGCGCCAGCAGTGAGGGTTACGAGCAGTACTTC. Protein product: CASSEGYEQYF.

This clonotype was counted a few times. The J gene is TRBJ2-2, the V gene TRBV6-2 or TRBV6-3, with 7 bases fitting TRBD2. The germline gives CDR1 MNHEY, CDR2 SVGEGT. The CDR3 sequence is 14 residues long. With 8 bases clipped from V and 4 bases from J, the junction kept 7 bases outside the gene matches. This CDR3 is CASQSGVVTGELFF. CDR3 in DNA: TGTGCCAGCCAAAGCGGGGTCGTCACCGGGGAGCTGTTTTTT.

The V call is TRBV15, the J call TRBJ2-3, with TRBD2 identical over 8 bases. This CDR3 region has 15 residues. The germline gives CDR1 LNHNV, CDR2 YYDKDF (reference sequence). The V and J ends lost 1 base and 6 bases, in that order; junction bases with no gene match: 6. CDR3 in amino acids: CATSRVRGAPDTQYF. The CDR3 coding sequence is TGTGCCACCAGCAGAGTGCGGGGGGCCCCGGATACGCAGTATTTT.

This clonotype has a handful of counts. V usage is TRBV3-1 and J usage is TRBJ1-1; D gene uncertain. Germline V gene sequence: CDR1 LGHDT, CDR2 YNNKEL (reference sequence). V lost 3 bases, J lost 2 bases, and 10 bases lay in between. This CDR3 has 14 amino acids. In DNA, the CDR3 is TGTGCCAGCAGCCAGGCCCTCAGAAACACTGAAGCTTTCTTT. Its protein product is CASSQALRNTEAFF. Using reference TRBV3-1 and TRBJ1-1 for the parts outside the CDR3, the full variable domain is DTAVSQTPKYLVTQMGNDKSIKCEQNLGHDTMYWYKQDSKKFLKIMFSYNNKELIINETVPNRFSPKSPDKAHLNLHINSLELGDSAVYFCASSQALRNTEAFFGQGTRLTVV.

The chain carries TRBV10-3 and TRBJ1-2, with TRBD1 matching over 10 bases. V shed 8 bases, J shed 2 bases, and the junction held 8 bases outside the gene matches. This CDR3 region has 15 residues. Per the germline V gene, CDR1 is ENHRY and CDR2 is SYGVKD. This CDR3 reads CAIATRTGGNYGYTF. CDR3 bases: TGTGCCATCGCCACTCGGACAGGGGGGAACTATGGCTACACCTTC.

This clonotype occurred a few times. This sequence joins TRBV6-5 and TRBJ2-4; possible D gene TRBD2, 6 bases. CDR1 and CDR2 from the germline V gene are MNHEY and SVGAGI. The germline V and J ends were trimmed by 8 bases and 3 bases, with 17 bases remaining between them. The CDR3 spans 15 residues. The chain's CDR3 is CASRESGTVKNIQYF. CDR3 sequence (DNA): TGTGCCAGCCGGGAGAGCGGCACTGTCAAAAACATTCAGTACTTC.